These 16 T cell receptor beta chains originate from one sample sequenced in a study of T cells in Graves' hyperthyroidism and ophthalmopathy. The TCR beta CDR3 regions underwent amplification using RNA transcripts as the source. In the first-round RT-PCR of the TCR CDR3, the HTBI primer set was used. A single record per CDR3 protein comes from TCRdb applying MiXCR to the multiplex PCR reads. The table lists 550,000 to 700,000 distinct CDR3 sequences, under 60% of them singletons. Sequencing was done on a sample of peripheral blood or thyroid tissue (not recorded which). Receptor source: an adult woman with Graves' disease, either hyperthyroidism or ophthalmopathy (not recorded which).

The CDR3 sequence is CASGQGGMMETQYF. DNA for the CDR3: TGTGCCAGCGGACAGGGGGGGATGATGGAGACCCAGTACTTC. The V and J genes are TRBV6-1 and TRBJ2-5, with 10 positions matching TRBD1. V lost 8 bases and J lost 5; bases outside the gene matches: 8. CDR3 length: 14 residues. Germline assignment: CDR1 MNHNS and CDR2 SASEGT.

The chain carries TRBV20-1 and TRBJ2-5; 7 nucleotides match TRBD2. The CDR3 has 12 amino acids. The V gene end was trimmed by 5 bases and the J gene end by 6 bases; junction bases not matched to a gene: 6. Germline V lookup: CDR1 DFQATT, CDR2 SNEGSKA (reference sequence). The CDR3 loop reads CSAGDGRKTQYF. CDR3 nucleotide sequence: TGCAGTGCTGGGGACGGGAGGAAGACCCAGTACTTC.

This clonotype has ten or more counts. V is TRBV18 and J is TRBJ2-7; TRBD2 matches 8 bases. The germline CDR1 and CDR2 sequences are KGHSH and LQKENI. This CDR3 has 12 amino acids. J gave up 9 bases and V 3 bases, and 4 bases lay outside the gene matches. The CDR3 spells CASSPGTRLQYF. CDR3 nucleotides: TGTGCCAGCTCACCCGGGACTAGATTGCAGTACTTC.

This clonotype was seen repeatedly, ten times or more. The gene calls are TRBV7-9 and TRBJ2-6; possible D gene TRBD1, 6 bases. V was cut by 8 bases and J by 0 bases, with 20 bases left in between. CDR1 and CDR2 from the germline V gene are SEHNR and FQNEAQ (reference sequence). The CDR3 loop spans 18 amino acids. For the CDR3, the DNA is TGTGCCAGCGACTCAACCGGGACGACAGGCTCTGGGGCCAACGTCCTGACTTTC. Protein: CASDSTGTTGSGANVLTF.

The chain has TRBV20-1 and TRBJ1-2; 9 bases fit TRBD1. The V and J ends lost 1 base and 4 bases, in that order; junction bases with no gene match: 16. Germline V lookup: CDR1 DFQATT, CDR2 SNEGSKA (reference sequence). The CDR3 covers 18 residues. The CDR3: CSARATGTGNRLGYGYTF. CDR3 DNA sequence: TGCAGTGCTAGAGCTACCGGGACAGGGAACCGACTTGGCTATGGCTACACCTTC.

The sample holds many counts of this clonotype. CDR3 bases: TGTGCCAGCACCGCTCAGGTGAACACTGAAGCTTTCTTT. Its translation is CASTAQVNTEAFF. J is TRBJ1-1 and V is TRBV7-8; D gene unclear. This CDR3 is 13 amino acids long. With 7 bases removed from V and 0 bases from J, the gap between germline ends came to 9 bases. Germline-derived CDR1 and CDR2 are SGHVS and FQNEAQ.

Concerning this clonotype: Possible read error: a much larger clone is one base away. The V gene is TRBV6-2 or TRBV6-3, the J gene TRBJ1-3; possibly TRBD1 for D (5 bases). CDR1 and CDR2 from the germline V gene are MNHEY and SVGEGT. Trimming left V 6 bases short and J 0 bases short, with 12 bases between. This CDR3 is built from 15 residues. CDR3 nucleotides: TGTGCCAGCAGACCGGACACCAGCTCTGGAAACACCATATATTTT. Translating it yields CASRPDTSSGNTIYF.

Here the CDR3 DNA reads TGCGCCAGCAGCAAAACTAGGACCTCGGCCGGGGAGACCCAGTACTTC. Amino acid sequence: CASSKTRTSAGETQYF. The chain uses TRBV5-1 and TRBJ2-5, with D perhaps TRBD2 (5 bases). V was cut by 4 bases and J by 5 bases, with 21 bases left in between. The germline V gene encodes CDR1 SGHRS and CDR2 YFSETQ. The CDR3 has 16 residues.

For this clonotype: Since a much larger clone is just one base distant, this may be a read error. This sequence joins TRBV7-9 and TRBJ2-7, with 11 bases lining up with TRBD2. CDR3 length: 17 residues. The germline V gene encodes CDR1 SEHNR and CDR2 FQNEAQ (reference sequence). The CDR3 nucleotides are TGTGCCAGCAGCGCCGAGGCTAGCGGGAGGAGCCCCTACGAGCGGTACTTC. Its translation: CASSAEASGRSPYERYF.

The J gene is TRBJ2-2, the V gene TRBV19, with 12 bases matching TRBD2. The CDR3 runs 15 residues. Per germline, CDR1 LNHDA and CDR2 SQIVND (reference sequence). V lost 4 bases and J lost 5; bases outside the gene matches: 2. The CDR3 protein is CASSRTSGTTGELFF. For the CDR3, the DNA is TGTGCCAGTAGTAGGACTAGCGGGACAACCGGGGAGCTGTTTTTT.

The table lists this clonotype with many counts. V is TRBV5-1 and J is TRBJ1-4; D possibly corresponds to TRBD1 (5 bases). The CDR3 covers 14 residues. Trimming cost V 1 base and J 4 bases, with 8 bases left between them. Germline V gene lookup returns CDR1 SGHRS and CDR2 YFSETQ. The CDR3 sequence is CASSLRGVNEKLFF. The CDR3 coding sequence is TGCGCCAGCAGCTTGAGGGGAGTTAATGAAAAACTGTTTTTT.

The chain couples TRBV28 to TRBJ1-2; 9 bases map to TRBD1. There are 13 residues in the CDR3. Trimming took 6 bases from V and 7 from J; bases not matched to a gene: 6. Germline lookup yields CDR1 MDHEN and CDR2 SYDVKM. The CDR3 region is CASRKGQGGGYTF. CDR3 DNA: TGTGCCAGCAGGAAGGGACAGGGAGGTGGCTACACCTTC.

Many counts were recorded for this clonotype. Germline is not matched at one junction end, which may reflect a read error. Here the CDR3 reads CASSSQGGNQPQHF. The CDR3 region has the DNA TGCGCCAGCAGCTCACAGGGAGGCAATCAGCCCCAGCATTTT. The chain is built from TRBV7-2 and TRBJ1-5; weak D call: TRBD1 (6 bases). The CDR3 length is 14 residues. Germline CDR1 SGHTA, CDR2 FQGNSA.

The J gene is TRBJ2-5, the V gene TRBV10-2; D remains unclear. Germline CDR1 WSHSY, CDR2 SAAADI. Trimming removed 10 bases from V and 4 bases from J, with 13 bases in between. This CDR3 region has 12 residues. CDR3 coding DNA: TGCGCCACCACACCCCCAAGAGAGACCCAGTACTTC. It translates to CATTPPRETQYF.

V usage is TRBV7-9 and J usage is TRBJ2-7; 8 positions agree with TRBD1. The CDR3 is 15 residues long. Germline V gene sequence: CDR1 SEHNR, CDR2 FQNEAQ (reference sequence). V lost 2 bases and J lost 5; bases outside the gene matches: 8. The CDR3 coding sequence is TGTGCCAGCAGCTTATGGGGACAGGTCCCCGACGAGCAGTACTTC. Its protein product is CASSLWGQVPDEQYF.

The chain uses TRBV2 and TRBJ1-5; a possible D gene is TRBD1 (5 bases). The V end was cut by 4 bases, the J end by 2 bases, with 18 bases between. CDR1 is SNHLY and CDR2 is FYNNEI in the germline V gene. CDR3 length: 17 amino acids. The CDR3: CASSASFGAVGNQPQHF. Here the CDR3 DNA reads TGTGCCAGCAGTGCCTCCTTTGGGGCGGTGGGCAATCAGCCCCAGCATTTT.